This T cell receptor beta chain emerged from a study of blood T cells in healthy people across ages (dated by TCRdb to 2015 to 2017). Some background on the complete study: In model experiments, template switching captured roughly one uniquely barcoded TCR beta cDNA molecule for every two T cells. To avoid experimental bias, donors of different ages were distributed randomly across sequencing lanes. For two donors (one aged 18 to 30 and one aged 80 or older), the study analyzed two additional independent replicas of 1 million unique cDNA reads from the same blood draw. Age-related changes in TCR beta repertoire diversity were measured in the study by deep sequencing normalized with unique cDNA molecular identifiers. Donors were grouped into four age groups: young (average approximately 16 years), middle-aged (39), aged (around 60) and long-lived (approximately 75). Study-wide findings and limitations: The percentage of naive T cells measured by flow cytometry correlated strongly with observed TCR beta diversity. As age increased, observed TCR beta diversity per million T cells dropped in a roughly linear way, and a significant reduction was already evident by age approximately 40. Donor CMV infection status was unknown, potentially confounding age-related changes in expanded clonotypes. Bulk unsorted PBMC profiling prevented conclusive comparison of naive and antigen-experienced compartments. The long-lived group showed more naive CD4+ T cells, fewer expanded clones and increased TCR diversity than the aged group, suggesting age selection. Estimates of total diversity based on one million sequenced T cells were regarded as lower bounds and as underestimates.

The donors were 40 or so Caucasian individuals from Russia, aged roughly 6 to 90 years, who were systemically healthy. About 9.1 milliliters of peripheral blood were collected from each donor into EDTA-treated Vacutainer tubes. PBMCs were isolated by Ficoll-Paque density-gradient centrifugation, with at least 7 million obtained per sample. Total RNA, at least 6 micrograms per sample, was extracted from PBMCs with Trizol reagent. The percentages of naive CD45RAhigh/CD27high T cells were determined by flow cytometry on a PBMC aliquot from every donor. As regards this clonotype: Its antigen is not yet known. No base quality information exists; no much larger clone differs at one position.

The CDR3 covers 13 residues, taking in both the cysteine and the phenylalanine. Only the CDR3 DNA stays, 39 bases, in frame from base 1. V is clipped by 7 bases and J by 8 bases, and the sequence between their germline boundaries is 15 bases long. Per the germline V gene (reference sequence), SEHNR is the CDR1 and FQNEAQ is the CDR2. The library was prepared using 5' RACE. Sequencing used an Illumina HiSeq 2500. A second PCR of roughly 6 to 12 cycles was run with a J-beta primer mix and a sample-barcoded 5' primer. A unique molecular identifier was introduced onto each TCR beta cDNA molecule by a template-switch 5' adaptor carrying 12 random nucleotides. At least 3 million CDR3-containing paired-end reads were obtained from each sample. First-strand cDNA was synthesized from all RNA with the Mint cDNA synthesis kit, primed by a TRBC-specific oligonucleotide. All cDNA was treated with uracil-DNA glycosylase and then went through a first 18-cycle PCR with the universal primers M1SS and BC2_uni_R. In the authors' own workflow: Normalization of each sample was performed by random selection of 1 million high-quality reads, each carrying a distinct molecular identifier. Instead of being binned into consensus sequences, reads that shared molecular identifiers were thrown out. MiTCR, set to a Q25 quality threshold and the strictest error-elimination algorithm, was used for CDR3 identification, clonotype clustering and error correction. Lower-bound total TCR beta diversity was estimated with a nonparametric unseen species model using Euler transformation. Using fastp trimming at Q25 and MiXCR clonotype assembly, TCRdb reanalyzed the public sequencing data and kept in-frame beta chains. One record per CDR3 amino acid sequence lists the most common genes and DNA. TCRdb assigned the V and J calls; the authors' analysis was not used. The sample has hundreds of thousands of distinct CDR3 sequences on record, about 61% of them singletons. The ten largest clonotypes hold roughly 25% of the sample.

The sample was blood. Rearrangement joined TRBV7-9 to TRBJ2-1; 6 matching bases give a weak D call of TRBD2. This receptor was identified in a middle-aged man in good health. The sequence in DNA is TGTGCCAGCACGGGGACTCCTTCGCATGAGCAGTTCTTC. This sequence encodes CASTGTPSHEQFF.